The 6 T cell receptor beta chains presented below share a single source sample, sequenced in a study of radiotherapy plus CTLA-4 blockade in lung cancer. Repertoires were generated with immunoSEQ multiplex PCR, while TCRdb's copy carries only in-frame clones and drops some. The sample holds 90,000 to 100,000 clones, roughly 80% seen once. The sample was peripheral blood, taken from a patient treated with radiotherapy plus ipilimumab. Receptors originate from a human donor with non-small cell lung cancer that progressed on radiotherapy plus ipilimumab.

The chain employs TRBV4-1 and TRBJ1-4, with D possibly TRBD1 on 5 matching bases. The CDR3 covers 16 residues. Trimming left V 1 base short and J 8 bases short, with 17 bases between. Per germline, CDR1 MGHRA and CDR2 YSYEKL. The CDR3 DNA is TGCGCCAGCAGCCAAGTGCTAGGAGGGGCGGGGGAAAAACTGTTTTTT. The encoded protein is CASSQVLGGAGEKLFF.

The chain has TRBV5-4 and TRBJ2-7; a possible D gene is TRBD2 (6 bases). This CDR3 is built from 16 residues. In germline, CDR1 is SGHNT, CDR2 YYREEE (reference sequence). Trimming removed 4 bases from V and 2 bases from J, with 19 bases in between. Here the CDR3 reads CASSRVGDSPPYEQYF. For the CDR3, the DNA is TGTGCCAGCAGCCGAGTGGGGGACTCTCCACCCTACGAGCAGTACTTC.

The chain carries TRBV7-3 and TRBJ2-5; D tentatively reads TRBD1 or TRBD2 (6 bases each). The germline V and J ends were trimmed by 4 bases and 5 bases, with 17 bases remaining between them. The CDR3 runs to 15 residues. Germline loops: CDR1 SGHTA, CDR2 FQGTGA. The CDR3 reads CASSSTPGAGETQYF. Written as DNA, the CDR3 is TGTGCCAGCAGCTCTACCCCGGGGGCGGGGGAGACCCAGTACTTC.

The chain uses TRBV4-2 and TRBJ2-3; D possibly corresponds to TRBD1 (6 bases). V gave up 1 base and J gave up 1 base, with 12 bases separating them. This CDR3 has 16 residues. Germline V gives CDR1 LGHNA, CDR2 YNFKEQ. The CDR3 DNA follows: TGTGCCAGCAGCCAAGGGGGGCGGTGGGGCACAGATACGCAGTATTTT. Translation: CASSQGGRWGTDTQYF.

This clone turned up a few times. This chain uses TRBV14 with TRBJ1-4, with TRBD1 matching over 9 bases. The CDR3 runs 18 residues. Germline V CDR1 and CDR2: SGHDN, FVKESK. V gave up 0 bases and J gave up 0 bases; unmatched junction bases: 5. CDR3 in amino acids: CASSQDTGGFTTNEKLFF. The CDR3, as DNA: TGTGCCAGCAGCCAAGATACAGGGGGCTTTACAACTAATGAAAAACTGTTTTTT. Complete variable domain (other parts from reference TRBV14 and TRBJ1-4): EAGVTQFPSHSVIEKGQTVTLRCDPISGHDNLYWYRRVMGKEIKFLLHFVKESKQDESGMPNNRFLAERTGGTYSTLKVQPAELEDSGVYFCASSQDTGGFTTNEKLFFGSGTQLSVL.

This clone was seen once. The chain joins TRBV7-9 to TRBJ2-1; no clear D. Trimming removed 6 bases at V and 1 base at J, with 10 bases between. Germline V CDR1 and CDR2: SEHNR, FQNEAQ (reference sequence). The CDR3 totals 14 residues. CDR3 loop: CASSKFESYNEQFF. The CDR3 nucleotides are TGTGCCAGCAGTAAATTTGAATCCTACAATGAGCAGTTCTTC.